Following are 23 T cell receptor beta chains from one sample sequenced in a study of technical replicates of blood from a few donors. The method was immunoSEQ multiplex PCR; TCRdb's version includes in-frame clones alone and lacks a portion of them. Among tens of thousands of clones listed, nearly 97% were seen once. Sequenced input: T cells isolated from PBMCs. The receptors originated from a human donor in good health.

The chain carries TRBV5-6 and TRBJ1-4; TRBD1 might be the D (5 bases). Germline loops: CDR1 SGHDT, CDR2 YYEEEE. V was cut by 0 bases and J by 5 bases, with 11 bases left in between. The CDR3 runs to 15 residues. The CDR3 region has the DNA TGTGCCAGCAGCTTGGCGGGGCGGGGGAATGAAAAACTGTTTTTT. This sequence encodes CASSLAGRGNEKLFF. Together with reference TRBV5-6 and TRBJ1-4, the CDR3 gives the full variable domain: DAGVTQSPTHLIKTRGQQVTLRCSPKSGHDTVSWYQQALGQGPQFIFQYYEEEERQRGNFPDRFSGHQFPNYSSELNVNALLLGDSALYLCASSLAGRGNEKLFFGSGTQLSVL.

The chain couples TRBV4-1 to TRBJ2-1; 14 positions agree with TRBD2. V trimming: 3 bases; J trimming: 7 bases; junction bases outside the gene matches: 14. CDR1 and CDR2 from the germline V gene are MGHRA and YSYEKL. The CDR3 has 19 amino acids. CDR3 nucleotides: TGCGCCAGCAGCCAGCAAAACTCTGGGACTAGCGGGAGCAGGAATGAGCAGTTCTTC. Its translation: CASSQQNSGTSGSRNEQFF.

The V call is TRBV6-4, the J call TRBJ1-2; 9 bases agree with TRBD1. CDR3 size: 17 residues. V dropped 3 bases and J dropped 8; count of bases not matched to a gene: 16. Germline V gene data show CDR1 as MRHNA and CDR2 as SNTAGT. The CDR3 DNA sequence: TGTGCCAGCAGTGATTTCCGGACAGGGGAAAATCGAAAGGGCTACACCTTC. Amino acids: CASSDFRTGENRKGYTF.

The chain has TRBV4-1 and TRBJ2-2, with 7 bases that match TRBD2. Germline CDR1 reads MGHRA; CDR2 reads YSYEKL. V was clipped by 4 bases and J by 4 bases; unmatched bases: 15. The CDR3 is 18 amino acids. CDR3 nucleotides: TGCGCCAGCAGCCGGGGTAGTCAAGCGGGAAAGAGCACCGGGGAGCTGTTTTTT. Translating it yields CASSRGSQAGKSTGELFF.

This clone is a singleton in its sample. The genes are TRBV30 and TRBJ2-1; possible D gene TRBD2, 6 bases. This CDR3 region has 14 residues. Germline V gene sequence: CDR1 GTSNPN, CDR2 SVGIG (reference sequence). V was shortened by 3 bases and J by 2 bases, with 11 bases between the two germline ends. The CDR3 DNA is TGTGCCTGGAGCGCGGACTATCCCTACAATGAGCAGTTCTTC. Translating gives CAWSADYPYNEQFF.

The chain joins TRBV5-1 to TRBJ2-5; the D gene is possibly TRBD2 (5 bases). V lost 5 bases to trimming and J lost 1 base, with 9 bases between them. This CDR3 comprises 13 residues. Germline V gene sequence: CDR1 SGHRS, CDR2 YFSETQ. CDR3 sequence reads: CASSRGFQETQYF. CDR3 nucleotide sequence: TGCGCCAGCAGTAGAGGGTTCCAAGAGACCCAGTACTTC.

The rearrangement joins TRBV2 to TRBJ2-7; 12 nucleotides align to TRBD2. Trimming at V came to 6 bases and at J to 0 bases, leaving 6 bases not matched to a gene. CDR1 is SNHLY, CDR2 FYNNEI, per germline. There are 16 residues in the CDR3. The CDR3 is CASSFTSGGPSYEQYF. Here the CDR3 DNA reads TGTGCCAGCAGCTTTACTAGCGGGGGGCCCTCCTACGAGCAGTACTTC.

V gene TRBV7-8 combines with J gene TRBJ2-7; TRBD1 aligns across 7 bases. The V gene's germline CDR1 is SGHVS and CDR2 FQNEAQ. After removal of 2 bases from V and 4 bases from J, the junction contained 5 bases not matched to a gene. The CDR3 spans 14 residues. CDR3 DNA: TGTGCCAGCAGCTTATCCCCGACAGGGTACGAGCAGTACTTC. This sequence encodes CASSLSPTGYEQYF.

This clone was seen a few times. CDR3 protein: CASSPPYTEAFF. The CDR3 DNA reads as TGTGCCAGCAGCCCCCCCTACACTGAAGCTTTCTTT. The chain links TRBV6-5 to TRBJ1-1; unclear D gene. V was shortened by 6 bases and J by 3 bases, with 8 bases between the two germline ends. This CDR3 has 12 amino acids. Germline CDR1 is MNHEY and CDR2 is SVGAGI.

V usage is TRBV10-3 and J usage is TRBJ1-2, with D possibly being TRBD1 (5 bases). Germline V gives CDR1 ENHRY, CDR2 SYGVKD. This CDR3 is built from 14 residues. V dropped 2 bases and J dropped 6 bases, with 13 bases sitting between them. CDR3 sequence reads: CAISEVGGGDGYTF. The CDR3 DNA is TGTGCCATCAGTGAGGTCGGCGGGGGGGATGGCTACACCTTC.

The chain employs TRBV28 and TRBJ1-2; 10 positions match TRBD1. Germline V gives CDR1 MDHEN, CDR2 SYDVKM. V lost 3 bases and J lost 5; bases outside the gene matches: 6. The CDR3 spans 15 residues. CDR3 loop: CASSLLTGQGYGYTF. The CDR3 DNA reads TGTGCCAGCAGTTTGTTGACGGGACAGGGGTATGGCTACACCTTC.

The chain recombines TRBV29-1 with TRBJ2-1, with 8 bases fitting TRBD2. The CDR3 has 16 residues. With 3 bases clipped from V and 6 bases from J, the junction kept 13 bases outside the gene matches. Per the germline V gene, CDR1 is SQVTM and CDR2 is ANQGSEA. The CDR3 bases are TGCAGCGTTGATCAGGTAGCGGGGATATTATTCAATGAGCAGTTCTTC. The encoded protein is CSVDQVAGILFNEQFF.

This chain connects TRBV30 to TRBJ1-1; the D is unclear. The CDR3 extends over 13 amino acids. Germline V gene data show CDR1 as GTSNPN and CDR2 as SVGIG (reference sequence). The V and J ends lost 4 bases and 1 base respectively, with 10 bases between them. CDR3 DNA: TGTGCCTGGACGTTCAGCGGGAACACTGAAGCTTTCTTT. Amino acids: CAWTFSGNTEAFF.

The chain links TRBV7-8 to TRBJ1-5; D unclear. This CDR3 is built from 15 residues. Germline V lookup: CDR1 SGHVS, CDR2 FQNEAQ. Trimming took off 3 bases at V and 2 bases at J, with 11 bases between the two ends. The CDR3 coding sequence is TGTGCCAGCAGCTTGGGTTGGGGAGGCAATCAGCCCCAGCATTTT. Protein product: CASSLGWGGNQPQHF.

The chain couples TRBV5-4 to TRBJ2-7; 13 nucleotides align to TRBD2. The length of the CDR3 is 17 residues. The V gene's germline CDR1 is SGHNT and CDR2 YYREEE (reference sequence). V gave up 4 bases and J gave up 5 bases; unmatched junction bases: 12. This CDR3 reads CASSPRTSGSVSHEQYF. The DNA of the CDR3 is TGTGCCAGCAGCCCCCGGACTAGCGGGAGTGTGTCCCACGAGCAGTACTTC.

The V and J genes are TRBV6-1 and TRBJ2-1; TRBD2 matches at 11 bases. After removal of 6 bases from V and 6 bases from J, the junction contained 4 bases not matched to a gene. The CDR3 sequence is 14 residues long. Germline V CDR1 and CDR2: MNHNS, SASEGT. Here the CDR3 reads CASRPGLAANEQFF. The CDR3 DNA reads TGTGCCAGCAGACCGGGACTAGCGGCCAATGAGCAGTTCTTC.

The genes are TRBV25-1 and TRBJ1-2; 12 nucleotides agree with TRBD1. With 8 bases clipped from V and 4 bases from J, the junction kept 2 bases outside the gene matches. The V gene's germline CDR1 is MGHDK and CDR2 SYGVNS. The CDR3 covers 13 residues. CDR3 DNA: TGTGCCAGCGGGACAGGGGGCTTCTATGGCTACACCTTC. Translated, it gives CASGTGGFYGYTF.

This rearrangement joins TRBV29-1 to TRBJ2-1; no clear D gene. Germline CDR1 reads SQVTM; CDR2 reads ANQGSEA. CDR3 length: 12 amino acids. Trimming removed 4 bases from V and 8 bases from J, with 12 bases in between. CDR3 sequence: CSVGPLGHEQFF. For the CDR3, the DNA is TGCAGCGTTGGACCCCTTGGGCATGAGCAGTTCTTC.

The J gene is TRBJ1-5, the V gene TRBV25-1, with unresolved D. This CDR3 has 14 residues. Germline CDR1 is MGHDK and CDR2 is SYGVNS. V was trimmed by 4 bases and J by 6 bases, leaving 13 bases between them. This CDR3 reads CASSGVSGSQPQHF. The CDR3 nucleotides read TGTGCCAGCAGTGGTGTGTCGGGGAGTCAGCCCCAGCATTTT.

The rearrangement joins TRBV9 to TRBJ2-2; the D gene is possibly TRBD1 (5 bases). This CDR3 has 13 amino acids. The germline V gene has CDR1 SGDLS and CDR2 YYNGEE. Deletions cut 3 bases from V and 5 bases from J, with 8 bases between. The CDR3: CASSGTPTGELFF. CDR3 bases: TGTGCCAGCAGCGGGACACCGACCGGGGAGCTGTTTTTT.

V is TRBV5-1 and J is TRBJ1-1; the D is unclear. The V gene lost 2 bases and the J gene lost 2 bases, with 13 bases spanning the gap. The length of the CDR3 is 15 residues. In germline, CDR1 is SGHRS, CDR2 YFSETQ. In nucleotides, the CDR3 is TGCGCCAGCAGCTTCACTGGACGGGGAAACACTGAAGCTTTCTTT. As protein: CASSFTGRGNTEAFF.

A note on this clone: The junction departs from the called germline gene at one end, perhaps through a read error. V is TRBV2 and J is TRBJ1-2; D is perhaps TRBD1 (6 bases). The length of the CDR3 is 11 residues. Germline assignment: CDR1 SNHLY and CDR2 FYNNEI. The CDR3 sequence is CASRVGQTSSF. For the CDR3, the DNA is TGTGCCAGCAGGGTAGGACAGACCTCGTCGTTC. Based on the CDR3 plus reference TRBV2 and TRBJ1-2, the full variable domain is EPEVTQTPSHQVTQMGQEVILRCVPISNHLYFYWYRQILGQKVEFLVSFYNNEISEKSEIFDDQFSVERPDGSNFTLKIRSTKLEDSAMYFCASRVGQTSSFGSGTRLTVV.

The CDR3 reads CASSTRWTGANQETQYF. The DNA for the CDR3 is TGTGCCAGCAGTACAAGGTGGACAGGGGCCAACCAAGAGACCCAGTACTTC. The V gene is TRBV27, the J gene TRBJ2-5; 9 nucleotides line up with TRBD1. The CDR3 is made up of 17 amino acids. Per the germline V gene, CDR1 is MNHEY and CDR2 is SMNVEV (reference sequence). V lost 5 bases to trimming and J lost 0 bases; unmatched junction nucleotides: 10.